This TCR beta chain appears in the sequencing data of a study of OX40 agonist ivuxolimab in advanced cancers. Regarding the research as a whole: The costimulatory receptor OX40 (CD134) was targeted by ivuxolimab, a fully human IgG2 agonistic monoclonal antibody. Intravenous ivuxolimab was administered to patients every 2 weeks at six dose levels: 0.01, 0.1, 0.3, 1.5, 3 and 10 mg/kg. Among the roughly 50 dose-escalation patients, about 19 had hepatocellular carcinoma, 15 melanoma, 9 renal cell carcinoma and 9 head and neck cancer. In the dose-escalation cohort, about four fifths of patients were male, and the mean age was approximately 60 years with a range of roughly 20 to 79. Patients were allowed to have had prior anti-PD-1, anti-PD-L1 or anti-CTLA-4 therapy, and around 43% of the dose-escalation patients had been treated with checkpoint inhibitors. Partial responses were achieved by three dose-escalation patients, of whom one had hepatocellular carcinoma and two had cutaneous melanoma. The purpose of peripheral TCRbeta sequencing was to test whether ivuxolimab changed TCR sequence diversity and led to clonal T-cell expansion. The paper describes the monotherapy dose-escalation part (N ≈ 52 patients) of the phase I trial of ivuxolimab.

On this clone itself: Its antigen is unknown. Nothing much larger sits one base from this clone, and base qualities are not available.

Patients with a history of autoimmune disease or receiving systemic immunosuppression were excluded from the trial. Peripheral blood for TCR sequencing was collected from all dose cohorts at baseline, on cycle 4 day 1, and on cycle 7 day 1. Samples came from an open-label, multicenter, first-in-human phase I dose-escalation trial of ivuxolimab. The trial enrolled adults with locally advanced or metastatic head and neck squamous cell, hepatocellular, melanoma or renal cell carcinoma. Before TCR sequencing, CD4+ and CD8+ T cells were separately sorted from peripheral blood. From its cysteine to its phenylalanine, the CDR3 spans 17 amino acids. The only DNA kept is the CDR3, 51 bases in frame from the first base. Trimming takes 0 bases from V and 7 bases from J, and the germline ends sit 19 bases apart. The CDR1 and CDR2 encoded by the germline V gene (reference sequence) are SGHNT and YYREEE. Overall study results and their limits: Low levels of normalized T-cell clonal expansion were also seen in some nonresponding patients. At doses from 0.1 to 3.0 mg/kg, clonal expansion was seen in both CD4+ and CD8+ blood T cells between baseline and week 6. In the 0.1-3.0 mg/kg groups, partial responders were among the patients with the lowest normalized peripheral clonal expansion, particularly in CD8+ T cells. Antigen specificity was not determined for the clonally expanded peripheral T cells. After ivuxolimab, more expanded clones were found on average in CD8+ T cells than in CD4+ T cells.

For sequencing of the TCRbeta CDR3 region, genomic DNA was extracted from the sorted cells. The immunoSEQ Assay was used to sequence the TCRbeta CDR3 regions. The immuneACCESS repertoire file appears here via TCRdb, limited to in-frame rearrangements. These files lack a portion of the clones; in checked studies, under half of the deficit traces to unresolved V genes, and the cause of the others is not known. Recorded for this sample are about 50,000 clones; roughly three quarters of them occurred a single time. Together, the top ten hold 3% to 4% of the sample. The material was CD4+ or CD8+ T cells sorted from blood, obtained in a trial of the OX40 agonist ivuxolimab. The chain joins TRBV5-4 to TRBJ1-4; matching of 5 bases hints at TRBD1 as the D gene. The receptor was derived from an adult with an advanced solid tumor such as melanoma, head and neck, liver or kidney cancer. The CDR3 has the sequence CASSLAGDPSSGEKLFF. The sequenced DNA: TGTGCCAGCAGCTTGGCCGGGGACCCTAGCTCAGGTGAAAAACTGTTTTTT.